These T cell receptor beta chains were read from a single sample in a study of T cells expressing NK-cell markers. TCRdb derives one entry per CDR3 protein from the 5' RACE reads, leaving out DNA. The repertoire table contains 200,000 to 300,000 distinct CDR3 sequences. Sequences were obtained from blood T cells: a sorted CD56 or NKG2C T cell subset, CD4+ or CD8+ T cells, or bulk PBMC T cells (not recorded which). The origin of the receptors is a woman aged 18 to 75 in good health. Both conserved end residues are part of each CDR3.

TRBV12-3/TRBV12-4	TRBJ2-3	CASSRDSGDTQYF
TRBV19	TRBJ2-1	CASIETGTYNEQFF
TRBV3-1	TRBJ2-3	CASSPPGRDTQYF
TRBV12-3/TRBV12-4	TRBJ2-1	CASSLASTGGGSEQFF
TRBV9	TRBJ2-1	CASSTTSGRPWGNEQFF
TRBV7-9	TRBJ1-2	CASSPRAPGGYTF
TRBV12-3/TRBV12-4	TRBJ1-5	CASSLVTGSNQPQHF
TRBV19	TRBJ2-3	CASSGGTFLTDTQYF
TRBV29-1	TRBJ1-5	CSVAGQPGKAQHF
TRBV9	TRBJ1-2	CASSVSEGDYGYTF
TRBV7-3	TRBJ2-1	CASSLRTGETYNEQFF
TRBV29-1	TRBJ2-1	CSANRGYEQFF
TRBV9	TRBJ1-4	CASSVGGERGKLFF
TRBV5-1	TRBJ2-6	CASSLEDRTSGANVLTF
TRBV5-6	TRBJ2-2	CASSWVSGELFF
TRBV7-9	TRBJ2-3	CASSLNAPTGAEDTQYF
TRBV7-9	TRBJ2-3	CASNRTGGTDTQYF
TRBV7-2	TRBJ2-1	CASSLRPDSSYYNEQFF
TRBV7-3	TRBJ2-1	CASSSRQGASGGEQFF
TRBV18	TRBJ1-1	CASSPPRPPNTEAFF
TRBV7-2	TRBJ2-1	CASSLAITYNEQFF
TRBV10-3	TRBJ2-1	CAISERRTSGGGDEQFF
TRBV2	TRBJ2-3	CASIFFRDTQYF
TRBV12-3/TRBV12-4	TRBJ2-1	CASSQAGILGKFF
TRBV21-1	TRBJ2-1	CASSKDPGQGGNEQFF
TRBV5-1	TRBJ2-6	CASGPVDGANVLTF
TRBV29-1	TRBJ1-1	CSAERGDTEAFF
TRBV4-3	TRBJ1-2	CASSQDRTRSGYTF
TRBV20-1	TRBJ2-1	CSASSGGAYNEQFF
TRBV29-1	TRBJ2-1	CSADRPSSSYNEQFF
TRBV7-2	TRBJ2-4	CASTPSGDRGNIQYF
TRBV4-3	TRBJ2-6	CASSQDEIPGANVLTF
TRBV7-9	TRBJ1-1	CASSLVLQAGRAFF
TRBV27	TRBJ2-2	CASSWARGNTGELFF
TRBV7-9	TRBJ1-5	CASSRDYNQPQHF
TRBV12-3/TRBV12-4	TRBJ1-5	CASSEGLLNQPQHF
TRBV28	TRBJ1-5	CASSRQQRQPQHF
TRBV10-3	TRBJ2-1	CAIRTSGSEHNEQFF
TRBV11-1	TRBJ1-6	CASSLRPRLGQANSPLHF
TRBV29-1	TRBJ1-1	CSVLGANTEAFF
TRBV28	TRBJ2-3	CASSPGTRGTDTQYF
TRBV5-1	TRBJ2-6	CASRVSGANVLTF
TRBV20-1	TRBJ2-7	CSASSGFGYEQYF
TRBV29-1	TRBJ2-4	CSVEGGGSGGKNIQYF
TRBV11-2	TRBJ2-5	CASSLDPETQYF
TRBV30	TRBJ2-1	CAWSVDRARNEQFF
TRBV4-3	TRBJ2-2	CASSRLGQGGDTGELFF
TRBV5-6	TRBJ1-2	CASSLGVASHTYGYTF
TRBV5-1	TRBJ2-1	CASRRQGAYEQFF
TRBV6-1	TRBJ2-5	CASSEDPETQYF
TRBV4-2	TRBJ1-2	CASSQEARKGSGYTF
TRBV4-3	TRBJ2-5	CASSQDSLAGETQYF
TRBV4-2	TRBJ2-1	CASSRDPGGAYNEQFF
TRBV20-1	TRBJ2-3	CSAWGGTDTQYF